The 2 T cell receptor beta chains below all came from one sample that was sequenced in a study of blood T cell repertoires in COVID-19. Sequencing was performed with immunoSEQ multiplex PCR; in TCRdb, only in-frame clones are kept and a portion is missing. The sample holds about 370,000 clones, roughly 86% seen once. Sequenced sample: peripheral blood. The source of these receptors is a woman younger than 45 with COVID-19, enrolled during active disease.

V and J are TRBV5-1 and TRBJ1-1; possibly TRBD1 for D (5 bases). Germline CDR1 reads SGHRS; CDR2 reads YFSETQ. This CDR3 contains 18 residues. V lost 3 bases, J lost 0 bases, and 21 bases lay in between. The CDR3 reads CASSSLGRGGLVNTEAFF. The CDR3 coding sequence is TGCGCCAGCAGCTCGCTAGGGAGGGGCGGTTTAGTGAACACTGAAGCTTTCTTT.

With respect to this clone: Other DNA sequences in this sample translate to the same CDR3. The chain carries TRBV18 and TRBJ1-3; D unresolved. Germline loops: CDR1 KGHSH, CDR2 LQKENI. V was cut by 2 bases and J by 2 bases, with 7 bases left in between. The CDR3 loop spans 14 amino acids. DNA of the CDR3: TGTGCCAGCTCACCATCCGGGGCTGGAAACACCATATATTTT. It yields the protein CASSPSGAGNTIYF.